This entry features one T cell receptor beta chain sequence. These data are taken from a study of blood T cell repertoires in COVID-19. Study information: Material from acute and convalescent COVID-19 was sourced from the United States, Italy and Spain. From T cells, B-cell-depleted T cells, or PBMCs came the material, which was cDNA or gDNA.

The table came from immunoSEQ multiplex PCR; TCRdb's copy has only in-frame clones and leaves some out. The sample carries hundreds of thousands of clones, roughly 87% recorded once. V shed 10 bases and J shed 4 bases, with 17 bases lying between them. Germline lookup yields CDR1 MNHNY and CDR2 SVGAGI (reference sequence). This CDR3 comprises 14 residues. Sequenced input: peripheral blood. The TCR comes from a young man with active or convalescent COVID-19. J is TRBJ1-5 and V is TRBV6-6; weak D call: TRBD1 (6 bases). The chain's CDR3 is CATQGRELNQPQHF. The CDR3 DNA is TGTGCCACCCAGGGGAGGGAACTAAATCAGCCCCAGCATTTT.